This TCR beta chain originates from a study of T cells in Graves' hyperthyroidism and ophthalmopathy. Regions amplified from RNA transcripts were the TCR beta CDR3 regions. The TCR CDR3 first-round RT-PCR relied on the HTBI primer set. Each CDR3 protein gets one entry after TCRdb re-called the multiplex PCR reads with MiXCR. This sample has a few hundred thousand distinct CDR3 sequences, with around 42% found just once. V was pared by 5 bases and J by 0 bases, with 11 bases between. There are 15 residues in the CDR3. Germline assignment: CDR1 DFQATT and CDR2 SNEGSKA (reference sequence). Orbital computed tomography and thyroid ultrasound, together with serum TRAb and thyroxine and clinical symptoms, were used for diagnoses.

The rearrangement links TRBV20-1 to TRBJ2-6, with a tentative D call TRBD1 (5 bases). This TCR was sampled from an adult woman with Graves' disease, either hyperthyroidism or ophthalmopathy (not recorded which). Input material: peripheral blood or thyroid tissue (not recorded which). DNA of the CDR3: TGCAGTGCTTCGCAGGGATCCTCTGGGGCCAACGTCCTGACTTTC. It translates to CSASQGSSGANVLTF.